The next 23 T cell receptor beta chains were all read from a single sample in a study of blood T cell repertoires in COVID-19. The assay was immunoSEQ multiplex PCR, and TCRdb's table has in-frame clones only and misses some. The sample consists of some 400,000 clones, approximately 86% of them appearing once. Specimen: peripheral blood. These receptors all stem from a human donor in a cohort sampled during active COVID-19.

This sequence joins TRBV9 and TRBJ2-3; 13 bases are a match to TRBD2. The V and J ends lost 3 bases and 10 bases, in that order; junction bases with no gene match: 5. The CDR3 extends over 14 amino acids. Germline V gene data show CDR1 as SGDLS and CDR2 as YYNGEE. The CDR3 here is CASSAGLAGDSQYF. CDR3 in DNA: TGTGCCAGCAGCGCCGGACTAGCGGGGGACTCGCAGTATTTT.

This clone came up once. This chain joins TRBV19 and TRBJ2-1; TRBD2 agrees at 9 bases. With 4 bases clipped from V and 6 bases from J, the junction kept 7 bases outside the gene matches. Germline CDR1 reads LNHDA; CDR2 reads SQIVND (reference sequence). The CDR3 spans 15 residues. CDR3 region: CASSNPGTSLNEQFF. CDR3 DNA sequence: TGTGCCAGTAGTAATCCCGGGACTAGCCTCAATGAGCAGTTCTTC.

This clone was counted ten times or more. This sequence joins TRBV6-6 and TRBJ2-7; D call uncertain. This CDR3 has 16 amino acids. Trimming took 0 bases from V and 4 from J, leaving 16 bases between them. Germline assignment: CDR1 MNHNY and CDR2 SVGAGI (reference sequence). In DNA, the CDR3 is TGTGCCAGCAGTTACTCGACGGCAGGCCGTAGGTACGAGCAGTACTTC. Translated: CASSYSTAGRRYEQYF.

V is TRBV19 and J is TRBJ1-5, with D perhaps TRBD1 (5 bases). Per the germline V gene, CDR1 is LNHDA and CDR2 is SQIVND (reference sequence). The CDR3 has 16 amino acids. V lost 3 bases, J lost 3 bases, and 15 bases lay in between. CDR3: CASSIQGRLYNQPQHF. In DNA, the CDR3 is TGTGCCAGTAGTATCCAGGGTAGGCTATACAATCAGCCCCAGCATTTT.

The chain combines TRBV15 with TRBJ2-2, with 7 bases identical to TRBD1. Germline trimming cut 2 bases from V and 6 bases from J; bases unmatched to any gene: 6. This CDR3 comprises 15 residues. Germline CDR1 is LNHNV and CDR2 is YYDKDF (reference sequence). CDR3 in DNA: TGTGCCACCAGCAGACTCCGACAGGGAGCCGGGGAGCTGTTTTTT. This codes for CATSRLRQGAGELFF.

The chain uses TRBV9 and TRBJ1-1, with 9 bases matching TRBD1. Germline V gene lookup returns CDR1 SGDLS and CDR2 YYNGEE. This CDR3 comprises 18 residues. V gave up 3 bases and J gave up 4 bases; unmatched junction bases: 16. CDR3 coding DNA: TGTGCCAGCAGCGACCCGAATGAGGGGGACAGGGTATCCACTGAAGCTTTCTTT. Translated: CASSDPNEGDRVSTEAFF.

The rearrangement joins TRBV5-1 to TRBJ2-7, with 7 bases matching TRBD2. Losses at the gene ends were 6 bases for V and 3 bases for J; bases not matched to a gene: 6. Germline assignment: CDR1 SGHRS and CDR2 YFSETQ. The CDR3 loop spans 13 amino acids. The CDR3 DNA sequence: TGCGCCAGCACCTCGACTAGCAGCTACGAGCAGTACTTC. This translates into CASTSTSSYEQYF.

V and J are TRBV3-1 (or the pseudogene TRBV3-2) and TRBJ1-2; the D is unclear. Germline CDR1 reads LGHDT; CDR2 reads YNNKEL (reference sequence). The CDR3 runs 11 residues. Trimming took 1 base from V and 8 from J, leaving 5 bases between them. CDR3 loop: CASSQGAGYTF. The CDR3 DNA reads TGTGCCAGCAGCCAAGGAGCCGGCTACACCTTC.

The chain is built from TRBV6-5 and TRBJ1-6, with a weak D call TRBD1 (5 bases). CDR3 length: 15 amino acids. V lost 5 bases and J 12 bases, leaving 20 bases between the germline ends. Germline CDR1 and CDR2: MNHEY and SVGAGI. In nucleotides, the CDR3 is TGTGCCAGCAGTAACCCTGCGGGAGGGGTGAGACCCCTCCACTTT. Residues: CASSNPAGGVRPLHF.

The CDR3 DNA reads as TGCGCCAGCAGCCAAGAAACTAGTTGGGCTGGGGAGCTGTTTTTT. It encodes CASSQETSWAGELFF. This chain uses TRBV4-1 with TRBJ2-2; D is perhaps TRBD2 (5 bases). Germline V gene sequence: CDR1 MGHRA, CDR2 YSYEKL. There are 15 residues in the CDR3. V was shortened by 0 bases and J by 8 bases, with 13 bases between the two germline ends.

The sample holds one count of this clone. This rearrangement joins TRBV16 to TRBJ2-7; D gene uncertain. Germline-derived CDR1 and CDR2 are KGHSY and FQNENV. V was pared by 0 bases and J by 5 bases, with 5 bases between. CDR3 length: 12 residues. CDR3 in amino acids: CASSQSPDEQYF. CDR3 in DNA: TGTGCCAGCAGCCAATCACCGGACGAGCAGTACTTC.

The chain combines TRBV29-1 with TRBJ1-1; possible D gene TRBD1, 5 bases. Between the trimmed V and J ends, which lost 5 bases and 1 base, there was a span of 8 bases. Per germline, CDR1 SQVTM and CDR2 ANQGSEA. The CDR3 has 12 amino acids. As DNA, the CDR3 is TGCAGCGTTAAAAGGGGGAACACTGAAGCTTTCTTT. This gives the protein CSVKRGNTEAFF.

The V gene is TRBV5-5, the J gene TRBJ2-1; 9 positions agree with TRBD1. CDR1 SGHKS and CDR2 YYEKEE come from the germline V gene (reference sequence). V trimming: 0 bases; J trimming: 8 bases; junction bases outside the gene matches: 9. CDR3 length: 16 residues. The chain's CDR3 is CASSLDGTGPQDEQFF. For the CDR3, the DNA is TGTGCCAGCAGCTTGGACGGGACAGGGCCTCAGGATGAGCAGTTCTTC.

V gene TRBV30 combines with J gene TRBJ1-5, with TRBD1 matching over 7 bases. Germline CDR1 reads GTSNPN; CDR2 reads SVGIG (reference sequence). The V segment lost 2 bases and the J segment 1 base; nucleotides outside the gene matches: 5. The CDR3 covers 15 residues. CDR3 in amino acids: CAWSLDRLSNQPQHF. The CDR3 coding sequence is TGTGCCTGGAGTCTGGACAGGTTAAGCAATCAGCCCCAGCATTTT.

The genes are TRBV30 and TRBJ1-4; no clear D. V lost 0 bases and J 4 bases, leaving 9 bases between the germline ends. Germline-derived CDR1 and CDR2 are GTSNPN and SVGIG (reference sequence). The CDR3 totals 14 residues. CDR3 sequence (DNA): TGTGCCTGGAGTGTACGCACAGTTAATGAAAAACTGTTTTTT. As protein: CAWSVRTVNEKLFF.

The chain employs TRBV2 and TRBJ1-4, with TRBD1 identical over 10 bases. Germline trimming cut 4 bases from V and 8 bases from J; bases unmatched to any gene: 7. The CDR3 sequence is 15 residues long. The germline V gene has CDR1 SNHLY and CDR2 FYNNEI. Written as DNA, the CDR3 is TGTGCCAGCAGTGCCAGGACAGGGGGTAGGGAAAAACTGTTTTTT. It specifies CASSARTGGREKLFF.

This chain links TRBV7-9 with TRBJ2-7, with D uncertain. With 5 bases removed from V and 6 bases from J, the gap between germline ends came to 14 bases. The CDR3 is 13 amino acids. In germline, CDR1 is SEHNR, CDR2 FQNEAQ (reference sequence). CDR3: CASSPRGRTEQYF. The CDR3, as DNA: TGTGCCAGCAGCCCGCGAGGCAGAACCGAGCAGTACTTC.

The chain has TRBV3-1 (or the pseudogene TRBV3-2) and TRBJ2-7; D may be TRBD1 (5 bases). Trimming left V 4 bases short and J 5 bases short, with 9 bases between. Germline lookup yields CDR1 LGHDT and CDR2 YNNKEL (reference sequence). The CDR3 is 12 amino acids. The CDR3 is CASSPQVDEQYF. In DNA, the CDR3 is TGTGCCAGCAGCCCACAGGTTGACGAGCAGTACTTC.

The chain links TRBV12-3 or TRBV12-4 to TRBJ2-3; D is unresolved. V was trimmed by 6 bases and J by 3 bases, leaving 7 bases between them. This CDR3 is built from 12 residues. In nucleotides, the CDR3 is TGTGCCAGCAGCCCTTTTACAGATACGCAGTATTTT. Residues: CASSPFTDTQYF.

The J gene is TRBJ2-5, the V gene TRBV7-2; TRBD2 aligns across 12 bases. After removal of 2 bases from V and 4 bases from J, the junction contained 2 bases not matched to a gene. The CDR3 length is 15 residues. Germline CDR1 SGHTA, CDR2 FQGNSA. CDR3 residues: CASSLLAGGVETQYF. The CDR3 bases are TGTGCCAGCAGCTTACTAGCGGGGGGGGTAGAGACCCAGTACTTC.

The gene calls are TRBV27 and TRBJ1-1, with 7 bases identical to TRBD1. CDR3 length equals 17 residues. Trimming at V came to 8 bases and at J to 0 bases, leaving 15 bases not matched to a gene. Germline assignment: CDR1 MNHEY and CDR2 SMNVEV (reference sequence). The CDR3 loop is CASLKVAGGPVNTEAFF. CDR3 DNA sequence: TGTGCCAGCCTTAAGGTAGCAGGGGGACCCGTGAACACTGAAGCTTTCTTT.

The CDR3 loop is CASSQSLATAGQYF. The CDR3 DNA sequence: TGTGCCAGCAGCCAATCCCTAGCGACTGCAGGGCAGTACTTC. The chain links TRBV14 to TRBJ2-7; possibly TRBD2 for D (6 bases). The CDR3 is 14 residues long. Germline V gene data show CDR1 as SGHDN and CDR2 as FVKESK. Trimming cost V 2 bases and J 9 bases, with 17 bases left between them.

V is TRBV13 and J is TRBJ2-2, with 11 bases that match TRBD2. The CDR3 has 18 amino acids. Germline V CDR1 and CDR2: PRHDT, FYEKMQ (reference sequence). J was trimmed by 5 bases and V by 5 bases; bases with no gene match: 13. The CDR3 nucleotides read TGTGCCAGCAGCCGTTCCCGGCTAGCGGGGGGCCGAACCGGGGAGCTGTTTTTT. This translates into CASSRSRLAGGRTGELFF.